Ten or more counts support the clone carrying this T cell receptor (beta chain). What it recognizes is unknown. Per germline, CDR1 MNHNS and CDR2 SASEGT. V lost 6 bases, J lost 3 bases, and 7 bases stayed unmatched. This CDR3 is 14 amino acids long. Primed by a sample-barcoded 5' primer and a J-beta primer mix, a second PCR proceeded for 7 to 11 cycles. One entry per CDR3 protein results from TCRdb running MiXCR on the 5' RACE reads. The profile covers roughly 900,000 distinct CDR3 sequences, with 25% to 35% appearing a single time and roughly a sixth taken by the ten largest. The sample comes from a study of blood T cells in healthy people across ages. Study results and limitations: A roughly linear fall in TCR beta diversity per million T cells was seen with increasing age. Naive and antigen-experienced cells were not separated, limiting conclusive comparison.

The sequenced material came from blood. The genes are TRBV6-1 and TRBJ2-5; 7 bases fit TRBD2. The receptor's source is an elderly woman in good health. The CDR3, as DNA: TGTGCCAGCAGGTTGCGGGGGACCAAAGAGACCCAGTACTTC. Amino acid sequence: CASRLRGTKETQYF.